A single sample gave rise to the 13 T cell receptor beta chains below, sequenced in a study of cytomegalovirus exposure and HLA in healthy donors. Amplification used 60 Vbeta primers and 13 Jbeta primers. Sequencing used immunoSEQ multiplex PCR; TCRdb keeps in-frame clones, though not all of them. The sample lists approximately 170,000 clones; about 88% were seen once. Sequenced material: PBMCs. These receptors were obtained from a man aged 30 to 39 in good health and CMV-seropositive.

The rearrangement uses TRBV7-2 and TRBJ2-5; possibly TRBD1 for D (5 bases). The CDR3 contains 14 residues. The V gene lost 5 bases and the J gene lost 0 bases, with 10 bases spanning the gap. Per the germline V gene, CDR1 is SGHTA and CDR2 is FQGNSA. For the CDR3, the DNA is TGTGCCAGCAGCGGCAGGGTGAACCAAGAGACCCAGTACTTC. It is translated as CASSGRVNQETQYF.

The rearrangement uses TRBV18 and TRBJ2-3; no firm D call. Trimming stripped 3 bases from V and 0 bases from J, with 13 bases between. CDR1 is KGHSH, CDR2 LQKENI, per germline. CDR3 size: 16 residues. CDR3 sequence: CASSPFVLSSTDTQYF. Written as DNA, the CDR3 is TGTGCCAGCTCACCTTTTGTTCTGAGTAGCACAGATACGCAGTATTTT. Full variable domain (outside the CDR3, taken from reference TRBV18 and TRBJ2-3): NAGVMQNPRHLVRRRGQEARLRCSPMKGHSHVYWYRQLPEEGLKFMVYLQKENIIDESGMPKERFSAEFPKEGPSILRIQQVVRGDSAAYFCASSPFVLSSTDTQYFGPGTRLTVL.

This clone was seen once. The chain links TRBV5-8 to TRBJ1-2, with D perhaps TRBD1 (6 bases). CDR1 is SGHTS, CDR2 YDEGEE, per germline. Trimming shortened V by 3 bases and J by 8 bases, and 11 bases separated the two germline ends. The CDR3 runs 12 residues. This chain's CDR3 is CASSWGRSGYTF. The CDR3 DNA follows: TGTGCCAGCAGCTGGGGGCGAAGCGGCTACACCTTC.

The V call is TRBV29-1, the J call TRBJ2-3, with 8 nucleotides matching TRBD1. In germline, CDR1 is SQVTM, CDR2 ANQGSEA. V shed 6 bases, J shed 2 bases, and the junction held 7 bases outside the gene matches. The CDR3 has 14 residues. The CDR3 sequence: CSVVPGQVTDTQYF. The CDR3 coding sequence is TGCAGCGTGGTACCGGGACAGGTCACAGATACGCAGTATTTT.

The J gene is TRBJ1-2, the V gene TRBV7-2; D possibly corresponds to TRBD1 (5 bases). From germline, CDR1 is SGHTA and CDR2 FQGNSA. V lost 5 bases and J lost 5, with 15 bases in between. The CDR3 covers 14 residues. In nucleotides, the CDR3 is TGTGCCAGCAGCCCCTCAGCCCAGGGATATGGCTACACCTTC. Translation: CASSPSAQGYGYTF. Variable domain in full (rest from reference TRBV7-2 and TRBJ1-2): GAGVSQSPSNKVTEKGKDVELRCDPISGHTALYWYRQSLGQGLEFLIYFQGNSAPDKSGLPSDRFSAERTGGSVSTLTIQRTQQEDSAVYLCASSPSAQGYGYTFGSGTRLTVV.

This CDR3 reads CASSTVSGSNEQFF. CDR3 in DNA: TGTGCCAGCAGCACTGTGAGCGGGAGCAATGAGCAGTTCTTC. The chain links TRBV7-2 to TRBJ2-1; TRBD2 matches at 8 bases. The CDR3 runs 14 residues. Looked up from germline, CDR1 is SGHTA and CDR2 is FQGNSA. J was trimmed by 6 bases and V by 5 bases; bases with no gene match: 6.

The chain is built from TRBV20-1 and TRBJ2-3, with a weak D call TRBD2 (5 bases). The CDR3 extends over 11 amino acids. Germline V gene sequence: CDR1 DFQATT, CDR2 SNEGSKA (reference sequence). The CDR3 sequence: CSSGSTDTQYF. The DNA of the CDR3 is TGCAGCAGCGGTAGCACAGATACGCAGTATTTT.

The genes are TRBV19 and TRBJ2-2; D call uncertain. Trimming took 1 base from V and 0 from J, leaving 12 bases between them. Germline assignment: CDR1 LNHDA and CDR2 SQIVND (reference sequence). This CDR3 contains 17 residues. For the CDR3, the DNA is TGTGCCAGTAGTATAGCGTTTAGATTCGCGAACACCGGGGAGCTGTTTTTT. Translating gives CASSIAFRFANTGELFF.

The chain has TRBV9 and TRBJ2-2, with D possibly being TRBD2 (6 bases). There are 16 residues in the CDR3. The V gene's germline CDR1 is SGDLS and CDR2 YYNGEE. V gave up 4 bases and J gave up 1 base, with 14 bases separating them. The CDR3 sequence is CASSPLAPQNTGELFF. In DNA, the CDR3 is TGTGCCAGCAGCCCTCTAGCGCCCCAGAACACCGGGGAGCTGTTTTTT.

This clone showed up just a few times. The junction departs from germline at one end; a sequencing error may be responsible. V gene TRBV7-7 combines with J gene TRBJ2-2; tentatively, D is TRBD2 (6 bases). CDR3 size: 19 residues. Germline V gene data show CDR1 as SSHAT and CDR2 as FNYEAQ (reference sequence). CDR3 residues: CASSLGLRDDIRGTGELFF. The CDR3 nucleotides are TGTGCTAGCAGCTTAGGGTTACGGGACGATATCCGGGGGACCGGGGAGCTGTTTTTT.

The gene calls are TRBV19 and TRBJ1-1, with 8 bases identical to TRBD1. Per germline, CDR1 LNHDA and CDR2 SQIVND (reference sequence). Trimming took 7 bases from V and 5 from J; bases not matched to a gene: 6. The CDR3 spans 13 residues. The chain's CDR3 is CASNRDRWTEAFF. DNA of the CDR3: TGTGCCAGTAATAGGGACAGGTGGACTGAAGCTTTCTTT.

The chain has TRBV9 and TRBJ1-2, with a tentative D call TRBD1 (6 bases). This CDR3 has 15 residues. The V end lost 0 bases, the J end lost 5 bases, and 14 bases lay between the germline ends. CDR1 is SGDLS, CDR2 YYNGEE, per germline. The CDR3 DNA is TGTGCCAGCAGCGTAGGGCAGGGGCTAAAATATGGCTACACCTTC. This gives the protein CASSVGQGLKYGYTF.

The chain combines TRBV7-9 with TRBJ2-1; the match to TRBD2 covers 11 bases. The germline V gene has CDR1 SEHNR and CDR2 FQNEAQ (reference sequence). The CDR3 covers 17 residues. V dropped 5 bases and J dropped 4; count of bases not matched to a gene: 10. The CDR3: CASSPPLGTSGYNEQFF. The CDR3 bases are TGTGCCAGCAGCCCACCACTCGGGACTAGCGGATACAATGAGCAGTTCTTC.